This T cell receptor beta chain was documented in a study of CD8+ T cells in alopecia areata. At the level of the study: Treatment comprised oral tofacitinib, 5 to 10 mg twice daily, in treated patients. Findings of the study overall: Lesional scalp exceeded normal scalp in clonality, especially in alopecia totalis/universalis. Scalp samples also contribute reads from the resident alphabeta T cells found in normal skin.

This sample's treatment: oral pan-JAK inhibitor, 5-10 mg twice daily. RNA, once extracted, was reverse transcribed into cDNA for use as the sequencing template. Some clones are missing from TCRdb's copy, which holds only in-frame ones; the method was immunoSEQ multiplex PCR. The table shows 170,000 or so clones, with 58% occurring only once. Germline-derived CDR1 and CDR2 are MNHEY and SMNVEV (reference sequence). V lost 6 bases to trimming and J lost 1 base, with 9 bases between them. The CDR3 consists of 13 residues. This clone has a handful of counts. The target antigen is unknown. The sample carries other DNA sequences with the same CDR3.

Sequences were derived from CD8+ T cells sorted from blood, sampled at week 24, from a patient treated with tofacitinib. This TCR was recovered from a human donor with alopecia areata. This sequence joins TRBV27 and TRBJ1-1, with a tentative D call TRBD1 (5 bases). The CDR3 DNA sequence: TGTGCCAGCAGCCTCGGGGGGAACACTGAAGCTTTCTTT. It is translated as CASSLGGNTEAFF.